The 2 T cell receptor beta chains presented below share a single source sample, sequenced in a study of blood T cells in healthy people across ages (dated by TCRdb to 2014 to 2015). Library generation was performed with 5' RACE. This sample was sequenced with an Illumina HiSeq 2500. The second PCR ran for about 6 to 12 cycles and used a J-beta primer mix along with a sample-barcoded 5' primer. The raw public reads went through TCRdb reprocessing: fastp at Q25, MiXCR clone calling, in-frame beta chains kept. Every distinct CDR3 protein forms one entry, paired with its most common genes and DNA. This sample is represented by about 1.5 million distinct CDR3 sequences; 42% of them were singletons. The top ten hold about 3.8% of the sample. Sequencing was done on a sample of blood. Every receptor here comes from a young woman in good health.

The genes are TRBV28 and TRBJ2-7; D is possibly TRBD2 (5 bases). This CDR3 is built from 14 residues. Deletions cut 10 bases from V and 3 bases from J, with 19 bases between. Germline V gene data show CDR1 as MDHEN and CDR2 as SYDVKM. The CDR3: CATGMVEGFYEQYF. DNA for the CDR3: TGTGCCACCGGAATGGTTGAGGGATTCTACGAGCAGTACTTC.

The chain recombines TRBV3-1 with TRBJ2-1; D is unclear. Germline values: CDR1 LGHDT, CDR2 YNNKEL (reference sequence). The CDR3 has 16 residues. The V end was cut by 0 bases, the J end by 1 base, with 10 bases between. CDR3 DNA: TGTGCCAGCAGCCAAGACCTCGTTAGATCCTACAATGAGCAGTTCTTC. Translated, it gives CASSQDLVRSYNEQFF.